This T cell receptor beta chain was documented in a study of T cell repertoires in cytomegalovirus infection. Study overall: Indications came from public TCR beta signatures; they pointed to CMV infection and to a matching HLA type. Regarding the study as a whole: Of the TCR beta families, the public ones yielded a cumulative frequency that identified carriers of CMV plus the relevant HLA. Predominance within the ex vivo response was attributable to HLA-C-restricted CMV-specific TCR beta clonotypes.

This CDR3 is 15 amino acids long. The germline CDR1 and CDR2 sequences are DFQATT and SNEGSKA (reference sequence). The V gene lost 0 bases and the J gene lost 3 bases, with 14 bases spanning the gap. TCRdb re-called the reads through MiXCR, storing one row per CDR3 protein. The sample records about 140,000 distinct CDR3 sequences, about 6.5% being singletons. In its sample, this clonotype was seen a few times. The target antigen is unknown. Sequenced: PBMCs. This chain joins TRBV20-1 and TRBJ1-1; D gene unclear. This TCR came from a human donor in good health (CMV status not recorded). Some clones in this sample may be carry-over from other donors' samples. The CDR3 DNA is TGCAGTGCTAGAGAGGGGAGCCCTTTCGACACTGAAGCTTTCTTT. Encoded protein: CSAREGSPFDTEAFF.